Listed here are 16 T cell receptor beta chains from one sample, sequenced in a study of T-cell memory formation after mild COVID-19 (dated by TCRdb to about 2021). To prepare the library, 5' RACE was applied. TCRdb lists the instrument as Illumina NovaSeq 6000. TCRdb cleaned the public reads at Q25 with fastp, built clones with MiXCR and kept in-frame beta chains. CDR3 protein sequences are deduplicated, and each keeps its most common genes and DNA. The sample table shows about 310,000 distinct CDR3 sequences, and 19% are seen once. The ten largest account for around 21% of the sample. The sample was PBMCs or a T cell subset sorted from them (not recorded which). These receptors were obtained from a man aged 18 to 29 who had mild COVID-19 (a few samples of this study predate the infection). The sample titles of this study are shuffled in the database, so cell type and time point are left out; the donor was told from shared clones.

The DNA of the CDR3 is TGCGCCAGCAGCTTTGGAACCGGGACACCAAACACCGGGGAGCTGTTTTTT. This translates into CASSFGTGTPNTGELFF. V usage is TRBV5-1 and J usage is TRBJ2-2, with a tentative D call TRBD1 (6 bases). The CDR3 spans 17 residues. The V end lost 2 bases, the J end lost 2 bases, and 16 bases lay between the germline ends. CDR1 is SGHRS, CDR2 YFSETQ, per germline.

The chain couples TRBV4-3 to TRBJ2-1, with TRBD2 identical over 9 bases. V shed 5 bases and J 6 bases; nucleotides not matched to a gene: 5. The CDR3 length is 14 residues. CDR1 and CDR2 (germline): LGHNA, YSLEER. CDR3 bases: TGCGCCAGCAGCAGACGGACTAGCGCCAATGAGCAGTTCTTC. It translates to CASSRRTSANEQFF.

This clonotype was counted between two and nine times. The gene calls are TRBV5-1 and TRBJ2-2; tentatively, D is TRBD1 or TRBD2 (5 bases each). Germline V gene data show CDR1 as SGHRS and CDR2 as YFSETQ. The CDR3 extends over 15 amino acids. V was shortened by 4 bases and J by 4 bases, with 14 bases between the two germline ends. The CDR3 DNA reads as TGCGCCAGCAGCGCATGGGACGGAACCACCGGGGAGCTGTTTTTT. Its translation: CASSAWDGTTGELFF.

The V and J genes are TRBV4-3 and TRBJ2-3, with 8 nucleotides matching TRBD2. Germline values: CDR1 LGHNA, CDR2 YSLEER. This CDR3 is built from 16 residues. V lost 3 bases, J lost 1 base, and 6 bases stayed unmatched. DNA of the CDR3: TGCGCCAGCAGCCACGCTAGCGGGTTCCGCACAGATACGCAGTATTTT. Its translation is CASSHASGFRTDTQYF.

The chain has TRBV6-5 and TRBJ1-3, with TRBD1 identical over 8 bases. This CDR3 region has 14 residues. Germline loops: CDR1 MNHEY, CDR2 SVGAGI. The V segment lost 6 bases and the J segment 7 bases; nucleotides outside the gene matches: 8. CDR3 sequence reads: CASSQTGDLNTIYF. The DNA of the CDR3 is TGTGCCAGCAGCCAGACAGGGGATCTGAACACCATATATTTT.

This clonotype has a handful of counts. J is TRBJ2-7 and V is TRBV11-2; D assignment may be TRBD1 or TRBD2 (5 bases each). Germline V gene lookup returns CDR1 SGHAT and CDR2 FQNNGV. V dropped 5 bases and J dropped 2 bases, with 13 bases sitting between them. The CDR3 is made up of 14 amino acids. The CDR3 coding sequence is TGTGCCAGCAGCCCCTCGGGGCATCCCTACGAGCAGTACTTC. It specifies CASSPSGHPYEQYF.

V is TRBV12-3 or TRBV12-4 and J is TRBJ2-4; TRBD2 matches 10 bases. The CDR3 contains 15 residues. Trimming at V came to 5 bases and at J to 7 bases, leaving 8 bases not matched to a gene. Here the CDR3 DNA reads TGTGCCAGCAGTACCTGGAGCGGGGGGGCGAACATTCAGTACTTC. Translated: CASSTWSGGANIQYF.

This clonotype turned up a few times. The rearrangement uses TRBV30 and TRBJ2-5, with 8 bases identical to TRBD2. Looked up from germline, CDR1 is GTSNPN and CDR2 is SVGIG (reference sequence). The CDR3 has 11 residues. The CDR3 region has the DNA TGTTCATCTACTAGCGGAGAGACCCAGTACTTC. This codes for CSSTSGETQYF.

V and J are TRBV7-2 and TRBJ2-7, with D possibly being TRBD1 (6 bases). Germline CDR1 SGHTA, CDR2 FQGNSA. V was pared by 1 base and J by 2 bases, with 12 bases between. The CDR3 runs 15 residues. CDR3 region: CASSLVAGQTYEQYF. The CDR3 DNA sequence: TGTGCCAGCAGCTTAGTTGCTGGACAGACCTACGAGCAGTACTTC.

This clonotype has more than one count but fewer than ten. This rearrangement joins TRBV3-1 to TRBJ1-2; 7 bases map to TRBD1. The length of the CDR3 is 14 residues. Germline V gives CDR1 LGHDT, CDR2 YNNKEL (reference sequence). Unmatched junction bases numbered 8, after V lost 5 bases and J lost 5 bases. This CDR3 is CASSVGPGQYGYTF. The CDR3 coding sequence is TGTGCCAGCAGCGTTGGTCCGGGACAGTATGGCTACACCTTC.

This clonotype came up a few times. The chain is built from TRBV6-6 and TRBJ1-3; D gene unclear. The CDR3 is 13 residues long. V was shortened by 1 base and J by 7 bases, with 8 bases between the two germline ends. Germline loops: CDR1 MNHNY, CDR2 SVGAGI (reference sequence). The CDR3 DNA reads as TGTGCCAGCAGTTACTTGATGGGGAACACCATATATTTT. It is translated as CASSYLMGNTIYF.

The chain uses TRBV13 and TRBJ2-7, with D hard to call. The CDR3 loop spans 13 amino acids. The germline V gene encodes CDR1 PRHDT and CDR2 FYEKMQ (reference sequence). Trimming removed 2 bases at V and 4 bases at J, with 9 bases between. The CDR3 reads CASSLFSAYEQYF. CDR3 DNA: TGTGCCAGCAGCTTATTCAGCGCGTACGAGCAGTACTTC.

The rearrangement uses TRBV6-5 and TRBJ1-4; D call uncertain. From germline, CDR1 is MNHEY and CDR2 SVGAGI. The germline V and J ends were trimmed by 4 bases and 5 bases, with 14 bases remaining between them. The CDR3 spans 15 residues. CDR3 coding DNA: TGTGCCAGCAGTTTAATTAACAGTTGGAATGAAAAACTGTTTTTT. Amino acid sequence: CASSLINSWNEKLFF.

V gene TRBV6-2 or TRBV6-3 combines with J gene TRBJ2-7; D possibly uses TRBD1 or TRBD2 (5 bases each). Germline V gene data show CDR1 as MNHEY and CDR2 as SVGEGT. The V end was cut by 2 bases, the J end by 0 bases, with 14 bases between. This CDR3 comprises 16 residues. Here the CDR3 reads CASSYDGASSSYEQYV. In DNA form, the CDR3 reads TGTGCCAGCAGTTACGACGGGGCAAGCAGCTCCTACGAGCAGTACGTC.

The CDR3 region is CASSFDRADNYGYTF. CDR3 sequence (DNA): TGCGCCAGCAGCTTCGACAGGGCGGATAACTATGGCTACACCTTC. This rearrangement joins TRBV4-1 to TRBJ1-2; 7 nucleotides align to TRBD1. With V trimmed by 5 bases and J by 1 base, 7 bases remained unmatched. Germline V gene data show CDR1 as MGHRA and CDR2 as YSYEKL. This CDR3 contains 15 residues.

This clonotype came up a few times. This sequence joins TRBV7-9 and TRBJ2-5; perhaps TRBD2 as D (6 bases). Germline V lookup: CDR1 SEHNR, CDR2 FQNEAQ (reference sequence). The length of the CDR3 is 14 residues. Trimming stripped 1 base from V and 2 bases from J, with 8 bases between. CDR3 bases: TGTGCCAGCAGCTTAGGGCGGGATCAAGAGACCCAGTACTTC. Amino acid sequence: CASSLGRDQETQYF.